This T cell receptor (beta chain) was captured in a study of blood T cell repertoires in COVID-19. At the level of the study: The origin of the acute and convalescent COVID-19 samples was the United States, Italy and Spain. T cells, B-cell-depleted T cells, or PBMCs provided the cDNA or gDNA that served as material.

Under the authors' procedure: It was from reference gene primer amplification that nucleated cell counts were estimated. Using immunoSEQ multiplex PCR, the repertoire was profiled, and TCRdb retains in-frame clones only, with some absent. V, J and clone size were drawn from that table, and D and trimming were deduced from the DNA. Of under 250,000 clones in the sample, approximately 78% are singletons; the top ten hold 3.4%. Sequenced material: peripheral blood. The TCR was taken from a young woman with acute or convalescent COVID-19.

The CDR3 protein is CASSLISGGQYEQYF. CDR3 coding DNA: TGCGCCAGCAGCTTGATTTCAGGGGGCCAGTACGAGCAGTACTTC. V usage is TRBV5-1 and J usage is TRBJ2-7; TRBD1 aligns across 8 bases. Germline lookup yields CDR1 SGHRS and CDR2 YFSETQ. This CDR3 comprises 15 residues. The trim removed 1 base at V and 4 bases at J, leaving 7 bases unmatched.